This TCR beta chain was sequenced in a study of CD8 T cells in ankylosing spondylitis. Whole-study results and caveats: Disease-linked clones reportedly showed significant enrichment in matched ankylosing spondylitis synovial fluid.

From germline, CDR1 is DFQATT and CDR2 SNEGSKA (reference sequence). V trimming: 7 bases; J trimming: 5 bases; junction bases outside the gene matches: 9. The CDR3 runs to 15 residues. From the 5' RACE reads, TCRdb called clonotypes with MiXCR, one entry per CDR3 protein. The table lists fewer than 250,000 distinct CDR3 sequences, roughly 10% of them singletons. This clonotype was picked up many times. Its antigen is as yet unknown. Sequenced input: blood, either unsorted or a sorted T cell fraction (not recorded which). The clonotype originates from a male donor with ankylosing spondylitis or in good health (not recorded which). The rearrangement joins TRBV20-1 to TRBJ2-2, with 11 bases aligning to TRBD2. The CDR3 loop reads CSGSSGGAGTGELFF. The CDR3 region has the DNA TGCAGTGGCAGTAGCGGGGGGGCAGGGACCGGGGAGCTGTTTTTT.